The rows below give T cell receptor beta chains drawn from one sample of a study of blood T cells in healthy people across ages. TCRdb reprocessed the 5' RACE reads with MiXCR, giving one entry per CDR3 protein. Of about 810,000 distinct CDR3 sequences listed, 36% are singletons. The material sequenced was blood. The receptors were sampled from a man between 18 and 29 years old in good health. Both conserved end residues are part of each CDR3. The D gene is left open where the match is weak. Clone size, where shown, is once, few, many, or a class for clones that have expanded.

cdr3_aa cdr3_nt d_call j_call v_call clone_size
CASSPQGGDAGELFF TGTGCCAGCAGCCCTCAGGGGGGTGATGCCGGGGAGCTGTTTTTT NA TRBJ2-2 TRBV11-2 NA
CASSFKTGEYEQYF TGTGCCAGCAGTTTCAAAACAGGGGAGTACGAGCAGTACTTC TRBD1 TRBJ2-7 TRBV12-3/TRBV12-4 many
CASSQDLGGFREKLFF TGCGCCAGCAGCCAAGATCTAGGGGGGTTTCGGGAAAAACTGTTTTTT NA TRBJ1-4 TRBV4-1 few
CSVVRGASETQYF TGCAGCGTTGTTAGGGGCGCGTCAGAGACCCAGTACTTC NA TRBJ2-5 TRBV29-1 NA
CASAPVSGMGESTDTQYF TGTGCCAGCGCTCCAGTTTCGGGGATGGGGGAGTCCACAGATACGCAGTATTTT NA TRBJ2-3 TRBV28 few
CASSPGDSPETQYF TGTGCCAGCAGCCCAGGGGACAGTCCAGAGACCCAGTACTTC TRBD1 TRBJ2-5 TRBV7-9 NA
CASKKAQGPQHF TGTGCCAGCAAAAAGGCCCAAGGGCCCCAGCATTTT NA TRBJ1-5 TRBV6-5 few
CSVGGGQGAVSNQPQHF TGCAGCGTTGGAGGGGGACAGGGGGCCGTGAGCAATCAGCCCCAGCATTTT TRBD1 TRBJ1-5 TRBV29-1 few
CSARDNGGVWDGERFF TGCAGTGCTAGAGATAATGGGGGAGTATGGGACGGTGAGCGGTTCTTC NA TRBJ2-1 TRBV20-1 NA
CSARDRLANYGYTF TGCAGTGCTAGAGACAGGCTCGCTAACTATGGCTACACCTTC NA TRBJ1-2 TRBV20-1 many
CASSLVGTGQEAQYF TGCGCCAGCAGCTTGGTAGGGACAGGACAAGAGGCCCAGTACTTC TRBD1 TRBJ2-5 TRBV5-1 once
CAIRGVSTDTQYF TGTGCCATCAGGGGGGTGAGCACAGATACGCAGTATTTT NA TRBJ2-3 TRBV10-3 few
CASSLWGKGQYYEQYF TGTGCCAGCAGTTTATGGGGAAAGGGCCAGTACTACGAGCAGTACTTC NA TRBJ2-7 TRBV27 NA
CASSYPTRGVTDTQYF TGTGCCAGCAGCTACCCGACTAGGGGAGTCACAGATACGCAGTATTTT NA TRBJ2-3 TRBV7-2 NA
CASRDGVAQYF TGTGCCAGCAGGGATGGAGTGGCGCAGTATTTT NA TRBJ2-3 TRBV9 NA
CASSLVGGSWFNEQYF TGTGCCAGCAGTTTAGTTGGGGGTTCTTGGTTCAATGAGCAGTACTTC NA TRBJ2-5 TRBV12-3/TRBV12-4 NA
CATSRLTSGRREQFF TGTGCCACCAGCAGACTGACTAGCGGGCGACGTGAGCAGTTCTTC TRBD2 TRBJ2-1 TRBV15 NA
CASSAWTEEETQYF TGTGCCAGCAGCGCCTGGACAGAAGAAGAGACCCAGTACTTC NA TRBJ2-5 TRBV6-2/TRBV6-3 NA
CASSYPPGGDTEAFF TGTGCCAGCAGTTACCCGCCCGGCGGGGACACTGAAGCTTTCTTT NA TRBJ1-1 TRBV6-6 NA
CASSPGGASRNEQFF TGTGCCAGCAGCCCGGGGGGGGCCTCCCGCAATGAGCAGTTCTTC TRBD2 TRBJ2-1 TRBV7-2 NA
CASSLHLYRGAGANVLTF TGTGCCAGCAGTCTGCACCTCTACAGGGGAGCGGGGGCCAACGTCCTGACTTTC TRBD1 TRBJ2-6 TRBV6-1 NA
CASSLGVRTGAFQETQYF TGTGCCAGCAGCTTAGGCGTGAGGACGGGGGCCTTCCAAGAGACCCAGTACTTC NA TRBJ2-5 TRBV7-9 few
CSAADYGYTF TGCAGCGCGGCGGACTATGGCTACACCTTC NA TRBJ1-2 TRBV29-1 few
CSVDLTGSAGHTF TGCAGCGTTGACCTCACAGGGTCGGCTGGCCACACCTTC NA TRBJ1-2 TRBV29-1 NA
CATSRDMRTSDTQYF TGTGCCACCAGCAGAGATATGCGGACGTCAGATACGCAGTATTTT NA TRBJ2-3 TRBV15 few
CASSLFMEGEQFF TGTGCCAGCAGCTTGTTTATGGAGGGAGAGCAGTTCTTC NA TRBJ2-1 TRBV5-5 many
CASGIANTGELFF TGTGCCAGCGGAATCGCGAACACCGGGGAGCTGTTTTTT NA TRBJ2-2 TRBV6-5 NA
CASSQPDRFGTGELFF TGCGCCAGCAGCCAACCCGACCGCTTTGGGACCGGGGAGCTGTTTTTT NA TRBJ2-2 TRBV4-3 NA
CASSQVLRSLYSNGYTF TGCGCCAGCAGCCAAGTCCTGAGGAGCCTTTACTCTAATGGCTACACCTTC NA TRBJ1-2 TRBV4-3 NA
CASSQEKGHTQYF TGCGCCAGCAGCCAAGAAAAGGGTCATACGCAGTATTTT NA TRBJ2-3 TRBV4-3 many
CASSQVMVFVRGAFF TGCGCCAGCAGCCAAGTAATGGTTTTCGTCCGGGGAGCTTTCTTT NA TRBJ1-1 TRBV4-1 few
CASSLTAYNSPLHF TGTGCCAGCAGCCTTACAGCATATAATTCACCCCTCCACTTT NA TRBJ1-6 TRBV9 NA
CASSPPLAYEQYF TGTGCCAGCAGCCCCCCGCTCGCCTACGAGCAGTACTTC NA TRBJ2-7 TRBV7-2 many
CVSSSDRIYGYTF TGTGTCAGCAGTTCAGACAGAATCTATGGCTACACCTTC NA TRBJ1-2 TRBV12-3/TRBV12-4 NA
CASSATRTSGGHTDTQYF TGTGCCAGCAGTGCCACACGGACTAGCGGGGGACACACAGATACGCAGTATTTT TRBD2 TRBJ2-3 TRBV28 NA
CASSDRIAGVYEQYF TGTGCCAGCAGTGATAGAATAGCGGGAGTCTACGAGCAGTACTTC TRBD2 TRBJ2-7 TRBV6-1 few
CASGQERTYNSPLHF TGTGCCAGCGGCCAAGAAAGGACCTATAATTCACCCCTCCACTTT NA TRBJ1-6 TRBV3-1 once
CASRFGNTEAFF TGTGCCAGCAGGTTCGGAAACACTGAAGCTTTCTTT NA TRBJ1-1 TRBV6-2/TRBV6-3 few
CASSRTGGQNNEQFF TGTGCCAGCAGCCGTACAGGGGGTCAGAACAATGAGCAGTTCTTC TRBD1 TRBJ2-1 TRBV7-2 NA
CASSYSRQGSYNEQFF TGTGCCAGCAGTTATAGCAGACAGGGGTCCTACAATGAGCAGTTCTTC TRBD1 TRBJ2-1 TRBV6-2/TRBV6-3 few
CASSPRLAGGAGELFF TGTGCCAGCAGTCCTCGACTAGCGGGGGGCGCCGGGGAGCTGTTTTTT TRBD2 TRBJ2-2 TRBV2 few
CASSSPGGDEKLFF TGTGCCAGCAGCTCCCCAGGGGGCGATGAAAAACTGTTTTTT TRBD1 TRBJ1-4 TRBV7-9 NA
CATVTGATEAFF TGTGCCACTGTTACAGGGGCCACTGAAGCTTTCTTT TRBD1 TRBJ1-1 TRBV6-5 NA
CASSQGDRVQYF TGTGCCAGCAGCCAAGGGGACAGGGTGCAGTACTTC TRBD1 TRBJ2-7 TRBV3-1 NA
CASSFIRGDGRQDTEAFF TGTGCCAGCAGTTTTATCCGCGGGGACGGGAGGCAGGACACTGAAGCTTTCTTT NA TRBJ1-1 TRBV12-3/TRBV12-4 few
CASSVARDTGELFF TGTGCCAGCAGCGTAGCCCGTGACACCGGGGAGCTGTTTTTT NA TRBJ2-2 TRBV7-2 NA
CAAGSGGNLNIQYF TGTGCCGCTGGCTCCGGGGGAAACCTCAACATTCAGTACTTC NA TRBJ2-4 TRBV10-3 NA
CASSLGLRDSSYGYTF TGTGCCAGCAGCTTGGGCCTCCGGGACAGCAGCTATGGCTACACCTTC TRBD1 TRBJ1-2 TRBV11-2 NA